The 25 T cell receptor beta chains reported below all come from one sample, sequenced in a study of T-cell reconstitution after alpha-beta-depleted transplantation in children. For TCRbeta, the library was prepared with unique molecular identifiers. MiXCR was run by TCRdb on the PCR reads, yielding one entry per CDR3 protein. The table shows about 440,000 distinct CDR3 sequences, with over 40% occurring only once. This specimen consisted of PBMCs, obtained before TCRalphabeta/CD19-depleted stem cell transplant. The receptors originated from a girl aged 2 to 10 with aplastic anemia, due to receive a stem cell transplant.

The chain links TRBV20-1 to TRBJ1-5; 7 bases agree with TRBD1. The V gene end was trimmed by 6 bases and the J gene end by 4 bases; junction bases not matched to a gene: 9. The CDR3 is made up of 14 amino acids. Germline values: CDR1 DFQATT, CDR2 SNEGSKA (reference sequence). CDR3 in amino acids: CSADHRGGNQPQHF. DNA for the CDR3: TGCAGTGCGGACCACAGGGGTGGTAATCAGCCCCAGCATTTT.

V and J are TRBV29-1 and TRBJ2-7; the D gene could be TRBD1 or TRBD2 (5 bases each). The CDR3 spans 12 residues. Trimming took 7 bases from V and 5 from J, leaving 15 bases between them. Germline assignment: CDR1 SQVTM and CDR2 ANQGSEA. CDR3 coding DNA: TGCAGCGCCGCAATTGGGGGAAACGAGCAGTACTTC. Its translation is CSAAIGGNEQYF.

In this sample, this clonotype turned up many times. The rearrangement links TRBV27 to TRBJ2-7; possible D gene TRBD1, 5 bases. With 5 bases removed from V and 4 bases from J, the gap between germline ends came to 18 bases. Germline-derived CDR1 and CDR2 are MNHEY and SMNVEV (reference sequence). CDR3 size: 15 residues. The CDR3: CASSPPSTATYEQYF. The CDR3 DNA reads as TGTGCCAGCAGTCCCCCCTCGACAGCTACTTACGAGCAGTACTTC.

This clonotype occurred a few times. The rearrangement uses TRBV30 and TRBJ2-1; weak D call: TRBD2 (5 bases). Germline-derived CDR1 and CDR2 are GTSNPN and SVGIG (reference sequence). The V end lost 0 bases, the J end lost 9 bases, and 15 bases lay between the germline ends. The CDR3 covers 14 residues. The CDR3 is CAWSVGRERSEQFF. The CDR3 coding sequence is TGTGCCTGGAGTGTAGGTCGGGAACGCAGTGAGCAGTTCTTC.

This clonotype turned up a few times. J is TRBJ2-3 and V is TRBV5-1, with D perhaps matching TRBD2 (5 bases). The germline CDR1 and CDR2 sequences are SGHRS and YFSETQ. Trimming took 4 bases from V and 6 from J, leaving 12 bases between them. The CDR3 consists of 13 residues. CDR3 coding DNA: TGCGCCAGCAGCCCTCGGGTAGCGGATACGCAGTATTTT. Its protein is CASSPRVADTQYF.

A few counts support this clonotype. Since a much larger clone is just one base distant, this may be a read error. The V call is TRBV3-1, the J call TRBJ2-1, with 14 positions matching TRBD2. This CDR3 is 15 amino acids long. Looked up from germline, CDR1 is LGHDT and CDR2 is YNNKEL (reference sequence). CDR3 in amino acids: CTSSQAGLAGVEQFF. In DNA, the CDR3 is TGTACCAGCAGCCAAGCGGGACTAGCGGGAGTTGAGCAGTTCTTC.

This clonotype occurred a few times. CDR3 sequence (DNA): TGTGCCAGCAGCGCGGGACAGGGCGGCACCGGGGAGCTGTTTTTT. This encodes CASSAGQGGTGELFF. The chain employs TRBV7-6 and TRBJ2-2, with TRBD1 matching over 9 bases. The CDR3 covers 15 residues. Germline values: CDR1 SGHVS, CDR2 FNYEAQ. The V segment lost 5 bases and the J segment 4 bases; nucleotides outside the gene matches: 5.

The genes are TRBV12-3 or TRBV12-4 and TRBJ2-7, with TRBD2 matching over 10 bases. The CDR3 consists of 17 residues. V was pared by 3 bases and J by 3 bases, with 11 bases of the junction left unmatched. The DNA of the CDR3 is TGTGCCAGCAGTTTCGACCGGAGCGGGGGGGCCTTCTACGAGCAGTACTTC. Translation: CASSFDRSGGAFYEQYF.

In its sample, this clonotype was seen a few times. The chain is built from TRBV5-6 and TRBJ2-5; D remains ambiguous. This CDR3 is built from 13 residues. Germline V gene sequence: CDR1 SGHDT, CDR2 YYEEEE. Between the trimmed V and J ends, which lost 2 bases and 4 bases, there was a span of 9 bases. The CDR3 DNA reads TGTGCCAGCAGCTTCACTCACGGAGAGACCCAGTACTTC. This codes for CASSFTHGETQYF.

V gene TRBV28 combines with J gene TRBJ2-7; D is unresolved. The germline CDR1 and CDR2 sequences are MDHEN and SYDVKM. V lost 4 bases to trimming and J lost 5 bases, with 15 bases between them. This CDR3 has 14 amino acids. CDR3 protein: CASSSYSLVDEQYF. The CDR3 DNA is TGTGCCAGCAGTTCATACAGTTTGGTGGACGAGCAGTACTTC.

This clonotype was seen at least ten times. This chain links TRBV11-2 with TRBJ1-2; 7 bases are a match to TRBD1. Germline loops: CDR1 SGHAT, CDR2 FQNNGV. The CDR3 runs to 14 residues. Germline trimming cut 4 bases from V and 4 bases from J; bases unmatched to any gene: 6. DNA for the CDR3: TGTGCCAGCAGCTGGGGGGACAGCATCTATGGCTACACCTTC. Translating gives CASSWGDSIYGYTF.

The V call is TRBV12-3 or TRBV12-4, the J call TRBJ2-5; TRBD1 aligns across 9 bases. The ends lost 6 bases at V and 5 bases at J; junction bases unmatched: 7. The length of the CDR3 is 14 residues. The CDR3 coding sequence is TGTGCCAGCAGCCGTGGACAGGGGTACGAGACCCAGTACTTC. Translating it yields CASSRGQGYETQYF.

The chain carries TRBV4-1 and TRBJ2-5; maybe TRBD2 (5 bases). CDR1 and CDR2 from the germline V gene are MGHRA and YSYEKL. The germline V and J ends were trimmed by 4 bases and 5 bases, with 11 bases remaining between them. The CDR3 has 13 amino acids. The CDR3 DNA reads as TGCGCCAGCAGCCCCAGAGGGATGGAGACCCAGTACTTC. It encodes CASSPRGMETQYF.

The rearrangement joins TRBV7-6 to TRBJ2-3, with 7 bases lining up with TRBD1. The CDR3 runs 16 residues. Germline V gene sequence: CDR1 SGHVS, CDR2 FNYEAQ. V was clipped by 2 bases and J by 2 bases; unmatched bases: 7. This CDR3 reads CASSLLGGSDTDTQYF. CDR3 DNA: TGTGCCAGCAGCTTACTAGGGGGCAGCGACACAGATACGCAGTATTTT.

The rearrangement joins TRBV11-2 to TRBJ2-3; 9 nucleotides match TRBD1. The germline gives CDR1 SGHAT, CDR2 FQNNGV. The length of the CDR3 is 16 residues. J was trimmed by 4 bases and V by 1 base; bases with no gene match: 6. For the CDR3, the DNA is TGTGCCAGCAGCTTAGGACAGGGGGTCTTCGCAGATACGCAGTATTTT. As protein: CASSLGQGVFADTQYF.

The V gene is TRBV12-3 or TRBV12-4, the J gene TRBJ2-5; D gene uncertain. This CDR3 contains 11 residues. Trimming removed 5 bases at V and 4 bases at J, with 5 bases between. CDR3 nucleotide sequence: TGTGCCAGCAGTCGGGTAGAGACCCAGTACTTC. Its translation: CASSRVETQYF.

This clonotype was picked up a small number of times. The J gene is TRBJ2-2, the V gene TRBV7-3; no clear D gene. The CDR3 has 14 residues. Germline loops: CDR1 SGHTA, CDR2 FQGTGA. V lost 4 bases to trimming and J lost 2 bases, with 8 bases between them. The CDR3 bases are TGTGCCAGCAGCTATACACCAAACACCGGGGAGCTGTTTTTT. It yields the protein CASSYTPNTGELFF.

The gene calls are TRBV5-6 and TRBJ2-5; 8 nucleotides align to TRBD2. This CDR3 is built from 15 residues. Germline CDR1 is SGHDT and CDR2 is YYEEEE. The V segment lost 7 bases and the J segment 1 base; nucleotides outside the gene matches: 9. Here the CDR3 DNA reads TGTGCCAGCGGATTCTCCGCGGGGGGCCAAGAGACCCAGTACTTC. Residues: CASGFSAGGQETQYF.

This clonotype was detected many times. The chain combines TRBV12-3 or TRBV12-4 with TRBJ1-6, with D maybe TRBD1 (5 bases). The length of the CDR3 is 15 residues. V lost 8 bases to trimming and J lost 7 bases, with 18 bases between them. In nucleotides, the CDR3 is TGTGCCAGCTATGTATACGGGACGGCAAATTCACCCCTCCACTTT. Amino acid sequence: CASYVYGTANSPLHF.

The chain recombines TRBV20-1 with TRBJ2-5, with D perhaps TRBD2 (6 bases). The CDR3 length is 14 residues. V dropped 3 bases and J dropped 4 bases, with 15 bases sitting between them. Germline V gives CDR1 DFQATT, CDR2 SNEGSKA (reference sequence). Here the CDR3 DNA reads TGCAGTGCTAGCTTCCCGGGAGAGGGAGAGACCCAGTACTTC. Translated, it gives CSASFPGEGETQYF.

This clonotype was seen repeatedly, ten times or more. The rearrangement links TRBV5-1 to TRBJ2-7; 9 nucleotides line up with TRBD2. This CDR3 has 15 residues. CDR1 SGHRS and CDR2 YFSETQ come from the germline V gene. Losses at the gene ends were 5 bases for V and 6 bases for J; bases not matched to a gene: 12. DNA for the CDR3: TGCGCCAGCAGTAGCGGCAGACTAGCGGTCCGCGAGCAGTACTTC. The encoded protein is CASSSGRLAVREQYF.

The sample holds many counts of this clonotype. This chain links TRBV12-3 or TRBV12-4 with TRBJ2-5, with D tentatively TRBD2 (6 bases). The CDR3 is 13 amino acids. Trimming removed 3 bases from V and 5 bases from J, with 10 bases in between. The CDR3 DNA follows: TGTGCCAGCAGTTTCGGGGGTCCGGAGACCCAGTACTTC. This codes for CASSFGGPETQYF.

This clonotype was found many times. V is TRBV28 and J is TRBJ2-7; 8 bases map to TRBD1. With V trimmed by 6 bases and J by 2 bases, 9 bases remained unmatched. The CDR3 covers 15 residues. Germline CDR1 and CDR2: MDHEN and SYDVKM. The CDR3 reads CASRGQTGAPYEQYF. The CDR3 DNA sequence: TGTGCCAGCAGGGGGCAGACAGGGGCCCCCTACGAGCAGTACTTC. The full variable domain, rest sourced from reference TRBV28 and TRBJ2-7, is DVKVTQSSRYLVKRTGEKVFLECVQDMDHENMFWYRQDPGLGLRLIYFSYDVKMKEKGDIPEGYSVSREKKERFSLILESASTNQTSMYLCASRGQTGAPYEQYFGPGTRLTVT.

This clonotype was observed a few times. This chain links TRBV7-2 with TRBJ2-3; D possibly corresponds to TRBD2 (5 bases). From germline, CDR1 is SGHTA and CDR2 FQGNSA. The V end was cut by 3 bases, the J end by 5 bases, with 12 bases between. This CDR3 comprises 14 residues. The CDR3 DNA is TGTGCCAGCAGCTTTATGACTACCCGAGATACGCAGTATTTT. As protein: CASSFMTTRDTQYF.

This clonotype was counted only a few times. This chain links TRBV5-6 with TRBJ2-3, with 12 bases fitting TRBD2. The CDR3 is 18 residues long. V dropped 1 base and J dropped 2; count of bases not matched to a gene: 8. CDR1 and CDR2 from the germline V gene are SGHDT and YYEEEE. CDR3 sequence reads: CASSLMASGRAVTDTQYF. For the CDR3, the DNA is TGTGCCAGCAGCTTGATGGCTAGCGGGAGGGCCGTCACAGATACGCAGTATTTT.